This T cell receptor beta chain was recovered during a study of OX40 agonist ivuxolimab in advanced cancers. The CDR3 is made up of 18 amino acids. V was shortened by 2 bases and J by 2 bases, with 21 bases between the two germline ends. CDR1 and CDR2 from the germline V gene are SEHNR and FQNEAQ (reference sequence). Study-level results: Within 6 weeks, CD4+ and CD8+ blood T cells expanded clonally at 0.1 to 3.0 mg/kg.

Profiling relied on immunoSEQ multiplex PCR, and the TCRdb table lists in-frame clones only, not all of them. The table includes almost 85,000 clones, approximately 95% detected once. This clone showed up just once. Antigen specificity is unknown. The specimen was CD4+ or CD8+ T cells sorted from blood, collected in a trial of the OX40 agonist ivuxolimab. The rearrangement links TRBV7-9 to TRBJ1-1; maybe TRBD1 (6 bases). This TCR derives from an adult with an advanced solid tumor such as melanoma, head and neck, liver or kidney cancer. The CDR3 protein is CASSLSRGWAVGNTEAFF. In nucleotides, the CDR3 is TGTGCCAGCAGCTTAAGCAGGGGCTGGGCGGTTGGTAACACTGAAGCTTTCTTT.